This T cell receptor beta chain was sequenced for a study of blood T cell repertoires in COVID-19. Study information: The study drew acute and convalescent COVID-19 samples from the United States, Italy and Spain. Sample material is recorded as cDNA or gDNA derived from T cells, B-cell-depleted T cells, or PBMCs.

Germline CDR1 and CDR2: SNHLY and FYNNEI. J was trimmed by 7 bases and V by 8 bases; bases with no gene match: 13. This CDR3 spans 15 amino acids. The authors' processing: Amplifying reference gene primers gave estimates of nucleated cell counts. Clones were read by immunoSEQ multiplex PCR, and TCRdb kept only the in-frame ones, dropping some. The V and J calls and clone size come from that table; D and trimming were worked out from the DNA. The data contain about 94,000 clones, roughly 91% of them seen just once; the ten biggest clones take up approximately 4.4%. V gene TRBV2 combines with J gene TRBJ2-5, with 10 bases fitting TRBD2. The receptor's source is a woman older than 75 with acute or convalescent COVID-19. Sequencing was done on a sample of peripheral blood. In DNA, the CDR3 is TGTGCCAGCGAGGCCCGGCTAGCGGGAGTCGGGACCCAGTACTTC. As protein: CASEARLAGVGTQYF.